This T cell receptor beta chain came from a study of cytomegalovirus exposure and HLA in healthy donors (dated by TCRdb to 2017 to 2019). With respect to the entire study: In an earlier analysis of some 550 of the donors, 276 Gb of sequence data and roughly 100 million unique TCR beta sequences from about 190 million T cells were reported. The genetic ancestry cluster associated with self-reported Caucasian donors included around 76% of the approximately 430 genotyped donors. HLA typing covered class I and class II loci at four-digit resolution. Rather than drawing on any new phenotypic data, the later analysis identified candidate immune exposures from TCR beta sequences and the way those sequences occurred across donors. In a later genetic analysis, genome-wide SNP genotypes for about three fifths of the roughly 670 donors were used, and that subset was treated as a discovery cohort. All discovery cohort repertoires had been generated on a single sequencing platform. To predict cytomegalovirus infection status, the study combined high-throughput TCR immunosequencing, statistical association of individual TCRs with disease status, and machine learning. Roughly 5 DR-DQ haplotypes were treated as single units for association and clustering because of strong linkage in the cohort. Among 350 to 400 genotyped donors of the cohort, an average of about 240,000 unique TCR beta nucleotide sequences were sequenced per donor, about a sixth of them non-productive. Donor age, sex, ethnicity and CMV serostatus were compiled together with the repertoire data. The aim of the study was to test whether cataloging public T cell receptors could identify signatures of past pathogen exposure. Along with the 666-subject first cohort, a separate validation cohort of approximately 110 different subjects was used. About 280 gigabases of sequencing data and tens of millions of unique TCR sequences were included in an early release covering around 650 HLA-typed donors. The study profiled the T cell repertoires of around 700 subjects by immunosequencing and related them to cytomegalovirus serostatus. The number of donors typed differed by locus, with roughly 620-630 for A, B, C, DRB1 and DQB1, about 500 for DQA1, 600 to 610 for DPA1, and some 440 for DPB1. To study patterns of TCR occurrence, a later analysis re-analyzed previously published TCR beta repertoires from around 670 donors and added high-resolution HLA genotyping. An earlier analysis of about 600 of the donors used high-throughput TCR beta sequencing to judge whether each TCR beta V gene segment behaved as functional or pseudogenic. The research as a whole found: Correlated functional status among segregating V segments might reflect linkage disequilibrium, but an unknown experimental factor could not be ruled out. In an earlier analysis of approximately 590 of the donors, most TCR beta V segments were observed in productive rearrangements about 87% or about 30% of the time, broadly matching IMGT annotations. Some IMGT-functional V segments, including TRBV6-2 and TRBV6-3, could not be told apart with the 87-base-pair reads, so those segments were excluded. At a false discovery rate of 0.05, a later analysis linked approximately 18,000 TCR beta sequences to specific HLA alleles. According to a later analysis, parvovirus B19, influenza, CMV and Epstein-Barr virus appeared linked to several top co-occurrence clusters. Because HLA typing was unavailable for some donors at each locus, only the typed subset was used in association tests. When HLA alleles, especially DR and DQ, strongly co-occurred, TCR associations were difficult to assign to individual alleles. Immune exposure information for the cohort was limited to CMV serostatus. The study listed 164 TCR beta chains as associated with cytomegalovirus. The authors suggested that the approach could potentially be extended to other disease states and immunological phenotypes. While some public TCRs were present in many individuals, most TCR sequences turned up only very rarely across donors. In a later analysis, TCR association rates were found to vary across HLA loci, with the most associated TCRs seen for DRB1 alleles and the fewest for HLA-C alleles. In both the original and validation cohorts, the classifier was reported to diagnose cytomegalovirus status with high specificity and sensitivity. A cluster of highly shared sequence variants was judged likely to represent a technical artifact of the sequencing pipeline. The earlier analysis of approximately 540 of the donors excluded around 17 rarely observed V segments, including chromosome 9 orphons, because counts were too low. Compared with the 666-donor mean, donors in an Asian-associated ancestry cluster had fewer N-insertions in productive TCRs, according to a later genetic analysis. Sequencing depth was assumed to be roughly uniform across donors in the presence/absence analyses, though that assumption may not hold. A later genetic analysis associated a missense DCLRE1C variant with V-gene and J-gene trimming of TCR beta chains, and an independent cohort replicated the association. A few of the identified cytomegalovirus-associated TCR beta chains were confirmed in vitro to be specific for cytomegalovirus antigens. A later analysis found that HLA-associated TCR beta chains were more clonally expanded and had lower generation probabilities than equally common non-associated chains. A further reported finding was that TCR beta sequences accurately predicted the HLA-A and HLA-B alleles for most subjects in the first cohort. Most CMV-associated TCR beta chains appeared to be HLA-restricted in a later analysis, and the HLA associations seemed to be driven largely by CMV exposure. The cohort was sequenced for TCR beta chains only, and without alpha or paired-chain data the features that could be detected were limited.

The protocol used for the library was the immunoSEQ multiplex PCR assay. A mixture of 60 forward primers for TCR Vbeta segments and 13 reverse primers for TCR Jbeta segments was used in the multiplex PCR. The CDR3 region of rearranged TCR beta genes was amplified from genomic DNA by a multiplex PCR assay. On the Illumina HiSeq System, the amplified TCR beta libraries were sequenced as 87-base-pair reads. The study's processing was this. A later analysis tallied 75 million to 95 million unique TCR beta chains across the approximately 670 repertoires, and roughly 11 million of those chains were shared by two or more donors. Raw reads were error-corrected and collapsed into unique sequences with a nearest-neighbor algorithm that merged closely related sequences to remove PCR and sequencing errors. Alignment of CDR3 sequences to IMGT reference sequences was used to assign V, D and J gene segments. For a sequence to be retained, a match of at least six nucleotides was required to both a V gene segment and a J gene segment. Rearrangements were called productive when the CDR3 lacked stop codons and stayed in frame with V and J; all others were non-productive. Following IMGT convention, CDR3 was defined as the stretch from the second conserved V-encoded cysteine up to the conserved J-encoded phenylalanine. Sequences without an unambiguous match to a single V gene segment were excluded from the earlier analysis of 587 of the donors. In an earlier analysis of about 590 of the donors, a V segment was called functional when productive rearrangements were above 56.7%, and segregating when the standard deviation between donors exceeded 5%. A statistical classification framework was developed to diagnose cytomegalovirus status using the catalog of TCR beta chain sequences. A later analysis assigned V and J genes by comparing TCR nucleotide sequences with IMGT/GENE-DB human TR gene sequences. In a later analysis, CDR3 sequences and most-parsimonious VDJ recombination scenarios were assigned using the TCRdist pipeline. In a later analysis, each TCR beta chain was defined by its CDR3 amino acid sequence together with its V-gene family, and reads without a unique V-gene family were excluded. In a later analysis, around 650 highly shared, low-generation-probability nucleotide sequences were removed to address suspected cross-contamination and a sequencing artifact. A later analysis calculated a clonal expansion index for each public chain from normalized within-repertoire ranks of inferred template counts. In a later analysis, generation probabilities were computed using a VDJ recombination model fitted to out-of-frame rearrangements, and the results were checked against IGoR. A later analysis scored TCR-TCR, TCR-HLA and TCR-CMV co-occurrence with hypergeometric tests, applying a repertoire-size bias correction to TCR pairs. To estimate false discovery rates, a later analysis permuted the HLA or CMV assignments 20 times. In a later analysis, co-occurring TCRs were grouped using DBSCAN, and TCRdist sequence similarity was added for clustering within HLA-allele-positive subsets. Repertoires with fewer than 30,000 or more than 120,000 public chains, plus five repertoires with anomalous nucleotide sharing, were excluded from co-occurrence clustering. Held by TCRdb, this immuneACCESS table contains in-frame sequences only and omits some clones. Under half of the omission traces to an unresolved V gene where checked; the cause of the rest is unknown. Clonal size and the V and J genes are those of that table, whereas D and trimming came from the DNA. This sample lists roughly 120,000 clones; less than 85% were detected once. Of the sample, around 2.5% falls within the top ten clones.

The cohort was made up of 500 to 800 healthy bone marrow donors. Cohort members were all nominally healthy when sampled, although unrecorded immune exposures were likely present. The donor was CMV seronegative and was included in the group of a few hundred seronegative cohort members. A peripheral blood sample was collected from each donor, and TCR beta sequencing was performed on peripheral blood mononuclear cells. The Qiagen DNeasy Blood Extraction Kit was used to extract genomic DNA from the blood cell samples. The CDR3 covers 16 residues, taking in both the cysteine and the phenylalanine. Only the CDR3 DNA stays, 48 bases, in frame from base 1. According to the germline V gene, CDR1 reads SGDLS and CDR2 reads YYNGEE. Deletion took 3 bases off V and 3 bases off J, with a span of 16 bases between the germline ends. Of note for this clone: Which antigen it targets is not known. The sample holds no much larger clone one base away, and base qualities are not on file.

In this chain, TRBV9 is recombined with TRBJ1-5; 6 matching bases give a weak D call of TRBD1. This TCR was sampled from a man aged 25-40 years in good health and CMV-seronegative. Sequencing input: PBMCs. The DNA sequence is as follows: TGTGCCAGCAGCGGGGGGGGGCAGGGCGTCAATCAGCCCCAGCATTTT. Its product reads: CASSGGGQGVNQPQHF.